The present TCR beta chain was sequenced within a study of OX40 agonist ivuxolimab in advanced cancers. Germline lookup yields CDR1 SNHLY and CDR2 FYNNEI. The germline V and J ends were trimmed by 2 bases and 3 bases, with 13 bases remaining between them. The CDR3 is 15 residues long. The method was immunoSEQ multiplex PCR; TCRdb's version includes in-frame clones alone and lacks a portion of them. This table has about 96,000 clones, about 90% appearing once. This clone was detected once. The sequence was obtained from an adult with an advanced solid tumor such as melanoma, head and neck, liver or kidney cancer. The sequencing here drew on CD4+ or CD8+ T cells sorted from blood, taken in a trial of the OX40 agonist ivuxolimab. The chain employs TRBV2 and TRBJ2-5, with D uncertain. CDR3 in DNA: TGTGCCAGCAGTGAAATCGTGACGACCGAAGAGACCCAGTACTTC. It specifies CASSEIVTTEETQYF.